This T cell receptor beta chain was profiled in a study of T cell responses to AZD1222 COVID-19 vaccine (TCRdb year 2021). Looking at the study overall: AZD1222 recipients given second doses at about 4 weeks or at about 12 weeks were pooled, since spike-specific TCR depth and breadth were not found to differ between the two schedules. Trial participants were enrolled by age into subgroups of 18-55, 56-69 and 70-plus years, and about 150, 27 and 61 TCR-sequenced participants, respectively, were included in these subgroups. A total of under 250 trial participants underwent TCR sequencing, of whom some 200 had received two doses of AZD1222 and 26 had received two doses of the MenACWY control vaccine. Broad study findings and their caveats: In the small 56-69-year group, the increase in depth fell short of significance, most likely because of low power. Reportedly, almost half of the unique spike-specific TCRs recognized epitopes lying outside the regions that are mutated in the B.1.351 and B.1.1.7 variants. Conclusions about previously exposed vaccinees are limited because only six or seven AZD1222 recipients were SARS-CoV-2 seropositive at baseline. Vaccine-associated CD4 TCRs spanned the whole spike protein, with dominant responses in regions 160-218 and 743-854. Because no day 14 peak-response samples were available, the repertoires could be characterized only after the peak T cell response. Spike-specific TCR breadth and depth rose significantly after two AZD1222 doses compared with day 0 and with MenACWY recipients. Participants were mostly white British, with more females than males. The authors suggested clonal diversity may have been underestimated.

A word on this clone: No antigen is known for it. Base qualities were left out, and no much larger clone turns up one base away.

The CDR1 and CDR2 encoded by the germline V gene are SGHRS and YFSETQ. Trimmed from V: 3 bases; trimmed from J: 2 bases; junction bases lacking a gene match: 8. The CDR3 runs 15 amino acids, cysteine and phenylalanine included. Only CDR3 DNA remains: 45 bases, in frame from the first base. Read against the paper, the sample's time point label means: baseline before first vaccination. Vaccinee samples came from UK trials COV001 and COV002, including a single-blind randomized controlled phase 2/3 trial of AZD1222 (ChAdOx1 nCoV-19) in healthy adults. Trial participant PBMC samples were collected at day 0 and day 28 after the second dose for TCRbeta chain sequencing. The CDR3 regions of human TCRbeta chains were analyzed by immunosequencing. Processing in the source paper ran as follows. Repertoire TCRs were matched against a reference library of SARS-CoV-2-specific TCRs generated with the MIRA antigen-specificity platform. Breadth meant the fraction of unique TCRs that were SARS-CoV-2-associated, whereas depth meant the fraction of total T cells that were SARS-CoV-2-associated. Using the MIRA data, every spike-specific TCR was mapped to the spike region that the TCR reacted to and assigned to either a CD4 or a CD8 class. Log10-transformed breadth and depth values were compared by one-way ANOVA with Sidak's multiple comparisons tests. The table was pulled from immuneACCESS by TCRdb, which kept in-frame rearrangements only. Such tables lose some clones; where checked, under half of the loss comes from unresolved V genes, and the rest has no known cause. From that table come the V and J calls and clone size; the DNA was used to work out D and trimming. The sample records about 130,000 clones, around 90% of which are singletons. The ten largest clones add up to 1.5% to 2% of the sample.

The source of this sequence is an adult in good health. The specimen comprised peripheral blood, sampled on day 0 of AZD1222 vaccination. Recombination linked TRBV5-1 to TRBJ2-7; 7 bases in the middle match TRBD1. The CDR3 corresponds to CASSSLSGQAYEQYF. The DNA sequence follows: TGCGCCAGCAGCTCCCTCAGCGGACAGGCCTACGAGCAGTACTTC. With the portions outside the CDR3 filled from the reference TRBV5-1 and TRBJ2-7 genes, the complete variable region becomes KAGVTQTPRYLIKTRGQQVTLSCSPISGHRSVSWYQQTPGQGLQFLFEYFSETQRNKGNFPGRFSGRQFSNSRSEMNVSTLELGDSALYLCASSSLSGQAYEQYFGPGTRLTVT.